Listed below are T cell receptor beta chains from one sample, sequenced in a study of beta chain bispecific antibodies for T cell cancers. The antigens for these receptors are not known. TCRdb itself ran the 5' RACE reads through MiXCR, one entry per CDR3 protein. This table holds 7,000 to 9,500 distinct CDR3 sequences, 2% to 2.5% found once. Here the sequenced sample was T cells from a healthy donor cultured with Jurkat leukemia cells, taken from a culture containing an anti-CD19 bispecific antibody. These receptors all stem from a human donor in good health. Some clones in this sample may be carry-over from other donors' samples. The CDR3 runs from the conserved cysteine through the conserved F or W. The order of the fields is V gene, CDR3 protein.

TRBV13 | CASSLGQNNEQFF
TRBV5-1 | CASSLAPGGYTF
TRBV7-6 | CASSAAGYEAFF
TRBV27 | CASSLYPHRKTVRGNTIYF
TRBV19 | CASSIPRDRALDTEAFF
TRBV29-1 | CSVEGSRWPQHF
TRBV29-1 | CSVEPDTAEETQYF
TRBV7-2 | CASSLNHLRRTDTQYF
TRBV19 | CASRKYGDTEAFF
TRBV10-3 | CAISEDSAPDTQYF
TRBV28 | CASSSQGLGANVLTF
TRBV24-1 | CATSDPTSGGTYEQYF
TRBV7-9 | CASSWGVNEQFF
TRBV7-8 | CASSHRTSWNEQFF
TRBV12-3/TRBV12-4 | CATSLGVGSPLHF
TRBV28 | CASIASHGSYEQYF
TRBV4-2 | CASSQEGEGYSAIYF
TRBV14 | CASSQGQTTGYGYTF
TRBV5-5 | CASSFGTAIVEQFF
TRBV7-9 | CASSSDALRPLGVFYEQYF
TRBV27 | CASSLLIPYHGETEAFF